The clone carrying this TCR beta chain was observed a few times. The CDR3 has 14 residues. V was clipped by 2 bases and J by 3 bases, with 11 bases between them. The germline V gene has CDR1 SGHKS and CDR2 YYEKEE (reference sequence). This sample stems from a study of identical twins. TCRdb recomputed calls from the 5' RACE reads with MiXCR, one row per CDR3 protein. The data hold roughly 220,000 distinct CDR3 sequences, with over 5.5% observed a single time. The same data also went into a second study, on T cells expressing NK-cell markers.

The receptor was isolated from a woman between 18 and 29 years old in good health. The J gene is TRBJ1-2, the V gene TRBV5-5; TRBD1 is a possible D gene (6 bases). The sequenced sample consisted of CD8+ T cells sorted from blood. CDR3 nucleotide sequence: TGTGCCAGCAGCTTAGGAGCAGGGGACTATGGCTACACCTTC. This translates into CASSLGAGDYGYTF.